Given below is one TCR beta chain in context. The CDR3 loop spans 15 amino acids. Trimming cost V 4 bases and J 1 base, with 11 bases left between them. The germline V gene encodes CDR1 SGHTA and CDR2 FQGNSA. The data stem from a study of control samples from healthy donors and cancer patients. The data were produced by immunoSEQ multiplex PCR, yet TCRdb's version contains in-frame clones alone and is incomplete. The table includes 130,000 or so clones, roughly 91% detected once. The clonotype was recovered from a man aged 50 to 60 with head and neck cancer. The chain combines TRBV7-2 with TRBJ1-3; D not certain. The material sequenced was PBMCs. The CDR3 loop reads CASSYVRVSGNTIYF. The CDR3 DNA reads as TGTGCCAGCAGCTACGTTAGGGTGTCTGGAAACACCATATATTTT.